The 19 T cell receptor beta chains below come from one sample, sequenced in a study of blood T cells in healthy people across ages. Sample-barcoded 5' priming and a J-beta primer mix drove a second PCR of 7 to 11 cycles. One entry per CDR3 protein, called by TCRdb with MiXCR from the 5' RACE reads. The repertoire holds roughly 1 million distinct CDR3 sequences, with approximately 26% as singletons. A further study also used this sample, focusing on T cells of mothers and their children.

Sequenced: blood. Receptors originate from a girl between 2 and 10 years old in good health.

This clonotype was counted only a few times. The chain links TRBV4-2 to TRBJ2-5; D gene uncertain. Germline loops: CDR1 LGHNA, CDR2 YNFKEQ. CDR3 size: 14 residues. V was clipped by 0 bases and J by 1 base, with 6 bases between them. CDR3 DNA sequence: TGTGCCAGCAGCCAAGAAGACGCCCAAGAGACCCAGTACTTC. It codes for CASSQEDAQETQYF.

V gene TRBV7-2 combines with J gene TRBJ2-5; 9 nucleotides align to TRBD2. The V gene end was trimmed by 2 bases and the J gene end by 1 base; junction bases not matched to a gene: 8. Germline lookup yields CDR1 SGHTA and CDR2 FQGNSA. The CDR3 has 17 amino acids. The DNA of the CDR3 is TGTGCCAGCAGCTTACATGGGGGCGGGGGGGCCCAAGAGACCCAGTACTTC. Amino acids: CASSLHGGGGAQETQYF.

With regard to this clonotype: Relative to the germline gene, one junction end is altered; a read error may explain this. The chain combines TRBV5-6 with TRBJ1-1; tentatively, D is TRBD1 (6 bases). CDR1 SGHDT and CDR2 YYEEEE come from the germline V gene. This CDR3 spans 17 amino acids. This chain's CDR3 is CASSPGGGRWMNTEAFF. The CDR3 DNA reads TGTGCCAGCAGCCCCGGGGGGGGGCGTTGGATGAACACTGAAGCCTTCTTT.

The CDR3 sequence: CASAPTGVQPQHF. In DNA, the CDR3 is TGCGCCAGCGCCCCCACAGGGGTCCAGCCCCAGCATTTT. The chain has TRBV4-1 and TRBJ1-5; 7 positions match TRBD1. J gave up 7 bases and V 8 bases, and 8 bases lay outside the gene matches. Germline V lookup: CDR1 MGHRA, CDR2 YSYEKL. The CDR3 is made up of 13 amino acids.

This clonotype was found a few times. The chain's CDR3 is CASSLLLWGEAFF. DNA for the CDR3: TGTGCCAGCAGCTTATTGCTTTGGGGTGAGGCTTTCTTT. The chain combines TRBV7-3 with TRBJ1-1; D is uncertain. The CDR3 runs to 13 residues. Germline CDR1 is SGHTA and CDR2 is FQGTGA. Trimming left V 2 bases short and J 11 bases short, with 15 bases between.

The table lists this clonotype with a few counts. The chain carries TRBV10-3 and TRBJ2-3; D perhaps matches TRBD1 (7 bases). In germline, CDR1 is ENHRY, CDR2 SYGVKD. This CDR3 region has 14 residues. V lost 7 bases, J lost 3 bases, and 14 bases lay in between. Written as DNA, the CDR3 is TGTGCCATCACCTCGACAGGGAGGACAGATACGCAGTATTTT. Protein: CAITSTGRTDTQYF.

This clonotype was found once. V gene TRBV4-3 combines with J gene TRBJ2-7, with a tentative D call TRBD1 (7 bases). This CDR3 has 15 amino acids. The V gene's germline CDR1 is LGHNA and CDR2 YSLEER. Trimming took off 0 bases at V and 5 bases at J, with 14 bases between the two ends. In DNA, the CDR3 is TGCGCCAGCAGCCAAGAAGACAGGGCGGGGAACGAGCAGTACTTC. Amino acids: CASSQEDRAGNEQYF.

CDR3 nucleotide sequence: TGTGCCAGCGGTGGCCTCGGGAGGTATAGCAATCAGCCCCAGCATTTT. Translation: CASGGLGRYSNQPQHF. This chain joins TRBV12-3 or TRBV12-4 and TRBJ1-5, with D unresolved. Trimming pared 8 bases from V and 0 bases from J, leaving 17 bases between. CDR3 length: 16 amino acids.

This clonotype was recorded a few times. The J gene is TRBJ2-3, the V gene TRBV20-1, with D perhaps TRBD2 (6 bases). V shed 6 bases and J shed 2 bases, with 24 bases lying between them. The germline V gene has CDR1 DFQATT and CDR2 SNEGSKA (reference sequence). This CDR3 has 17 residues. CDR3 amino acids: CSALGGASEAFTDTQYF. In nucleotides, the CDR3 is TGCAGTGCCCTAGGAGGGGCTAGCGAAGCGTTCACAGATACGCAGTATTTT.

This clonotype has just one count. This chain connects TRBV7-3 to TRBJ2-3, with D maybe TRBD1 (6 bases). Looked up from germline, CDR1 is SGHTA and CDR2 is FQGTGA. CDR3 length: 15 residues. The ends were cut back, 5 bases at V and 6 bases at J, with 18 bases in the middle. The CDR3 DNA sequence: TGTGCCAGCAGCCTCATGGAGAGAACAGGGGATACGCAGTATTTT. Its protein product is CASSLMERTGDTQYF. Complete variable domain (other parts from reference TRBV7-3 and TRBJ2-3): GAGVSQTPSNKVTEKGKYVELRCDPISGHTALYWYRQSLGQGPEFLIYFQGTGAADDSGLPNDRFFAVRPEGSVSTLKIQRTERGDSAVYLCASSLMERTGDTQYFGPGTRLTVL.

This clonotype was counted a few times. The chain has TRBV11-2 and TRBJ1-4; no firm D call. The CDR3 is made up of 17 amino acids. CDR1 SGHAT and CDR2 FQNNGV come from the germline V gene. V was shortened by 2 bases and J by 3 bases, with 16 bases between the two germline ends. The CDR3 spells CASSLTGSGSSNEKLFF. The CDR3 nucleotides read TGTGCCAGCAGCTTAACCGGGTCGGGGTCGTCTAATGAAAAACTGTTTTTT.

The chain joins TRBV10-2 to TRBJ1-4; no firm D call. The CDR3 has 14 residues. V was clipped by 0 bases and J by 8 bases, with 10 bases between them. CDR1 is WSHSY and CDR2 is SAAADI in the germline V gene. This CDR3 reads CASSESVLEEKLFF. The CDR3 DNA is TGCGCCAGCAGTGAGTCGGTCTTGGAGGAAAAACTGTTTTTT.

The chain employs TRBV24-1 and TRBJ2-3, with 8 positions matching TRBD2. V lost 9 bases, J lost 9 bases, and 16 bases stayed unmatched. The CDR3 is made up of 15 amino acids. Germline CDR1 and CDR2: KGHDR and SFDVKD. The CDR3: CATSASGPSSETQYF. In DNA, the CDR3 is TGTGCCACCTCTGCTAGCGGGCCCTCAAGCGAAACGCAGTATTTT.

This chain uses TRBV2 with TRBJ1-5, with D unclear. This CDR3 contains 16 residues. V was cut by 1 base and J by 4 bases, with 14 bases left in between. Germline CDR1 SNHLY, CDR2 FYNNEI. The CDR3 loop is CASSEGEGLVNQPQHF. CDR3 DNA sequence: TGTGCCAGCAGTGAAGGGGAGGGCCTTGTAAATCAGCCCCAGCATTTT. Filled out from reference TRBV2 and TRBJ1-5, the complete variable domain reads EPEVTQTPSHQVTQMGQEVILRCVPISNHLYFYWYRQILGQKVEFLVSFYNNEISEKSEIFDDQFSVERPDGSNFTLKIRSTKLEDSAMYFCASSEGEGLVNQPQHFGDGTRLSIL.

There are a few counts of this clonotype. This rearrangement joins TRBV20-1 to TRBJ2-3; D possibly matches TRBD1 or TRBD2 (5 bases each). The germline CDR1 and CDR2 sequences are DFQATT and SNEGSKA (reference sequence). This CDR3 has 13 residues. With 5 bases removed from V and 4 bases from J, the gap between germline ends came to 13 bases. This CDR3 reads CSARDDPADTQYF. As DNA, the CDR3 is TGCAGTGCTCGGGACGACCCGGCAGATACGCAGTATTTT.

The table lists this clonotype with a few counts. The chain combines TRBV2 with TRBJ2-1; D remains unclear. In germline, CDR1 is SNHLY, CDR2 FYNNEI. The CDR3 extends over 15 amino acids. V gave up 8 bases and J gave up 3 bases, with 17 bases separating them. In DNA form, the CDR3 reads TGTGCCAGCGGGGATTATACACCCATCTACAATGAGCAGTTCTTC. It yields the protein CASGDYTPIYNEQFF. Supplemented by reference TRBV2 and TRBJ2-1, the full variable domain reads EPEVTQTPSHQVTQMGQEVILRCVPISNHLYFYWYRQILGQKVEFLVSFYNNEISEKSEIFDDQFSVERPDGSNFTLKIRSTKLEDSAMYFCASGDYTPIYNEQFFGPGTRLTVL.

The chain employs TRBV7-9 and TRBJ2-5; 13 nucleotides match TRBD2. The V gene's germline CDR1 is SEHNR and CDR2 FQNEAQ (reference sequence). V dropped 4 bases and J dropped 4; count of bases not matched to a gene: 6. This CDR3 spans 16 amino acids. Here the CDR3 DNA reads TGTGCCAGCAGCTACCCGACTAGCGGGAGGTCAGAGACCCAGTACTTC. Its protein is CASSYPTSGRSETQYF. The entire variable domain, with the rest obtained from reference TRBV7-9 and TRBJ2-5, is as follows: DTGVSQNPRHKITKRGQNVTFRCDPISEHNRLYWYRQTLGQGPEFLTYFQNEAQLEKSRLLSDRFSAERPKGSFSTLEIQRTEQGDSAMYLCASSYPTSGRSETQYFGPGTRLLVL.

This chain uses TRBV5-1 with TRBJ2-3, with 10 bases fitting TRBD2. Trimming cost V 0 bases and J 4 bases; bases outside gene matches: 5. This CDR3 contains 16 residues. Germline loops: CDR1 SGHRS, CDR2 YFSETQ. The CDR3 coding sequence is TGCGCCAGCAGCTTGGTCGAGCGGGAGGGATCAGATACGCAGTATTTT. Amino acid sequence: CASSLVEREGSDTQYF.

V and J are TRBV5-1 and TRBJ2-7; D possibly uses TRBD1 or TRBD2 (5 bases each). CDR3 size: 15 residues. Germline V lookup: CDR1 SGHRS, CDR2 YFSETQ. V was shortened by 0 bases and J by 0 bases, with 10 bases between the two germline ends. CDR3: CASSLVEGPSYEQYF. For the CDR3, the DNA is TGCGCCAGCAGCTTGGTTGAGGGGCCCTCCTACGAGCAGTACTTC.